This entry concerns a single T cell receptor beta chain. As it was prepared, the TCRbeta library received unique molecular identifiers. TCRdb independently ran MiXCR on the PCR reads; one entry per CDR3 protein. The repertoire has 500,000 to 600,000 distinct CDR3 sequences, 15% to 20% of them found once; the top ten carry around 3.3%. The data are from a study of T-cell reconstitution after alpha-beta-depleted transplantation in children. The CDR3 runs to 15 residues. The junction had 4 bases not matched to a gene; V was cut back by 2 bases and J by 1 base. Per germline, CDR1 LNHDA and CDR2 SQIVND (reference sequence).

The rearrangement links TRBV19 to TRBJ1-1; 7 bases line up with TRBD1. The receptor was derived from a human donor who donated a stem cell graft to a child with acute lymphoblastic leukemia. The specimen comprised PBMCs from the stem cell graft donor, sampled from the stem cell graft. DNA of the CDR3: TGTGCCAGTAGTATAACAGGGGCGGCGAACACTGAAGCTTTCTTT. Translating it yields CASSITGAANTEAFF. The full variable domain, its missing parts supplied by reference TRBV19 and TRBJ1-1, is DGGITQSPKYLFRKEGQNVTLSCEQNLNHDAMYWYRQDPGQGLRLIYYSQIVNDFQKGDIAEGYSVSREKKESFPLTVTSAQKNPTAFYLCASSITGAANTEAFFGQGTRLTVV.